The table lists the clone carrying this T cell receptor (beta chain) with many counts. The read comes to an end 3 residues before the CDR3 does, leaving the germline J gene to fill in the end. Measured with immunoSEQ multiplex PCR; TCRdb has only the in-frame clones, and not every one. Listed for the sample are around 60,000 clones, none seen a single time. The source of the sample is a study of T cell clonality in common variable immunodeficiency. The CDR3 is made up of 16 amino acids. CDR1 and CDR2 (germline): DFQATT, SNEGSKA (reference sequence). With 3 bases clipped from V and 0 bases from J, the junction kept 9 bases outside the gene matches.

The sequence was collected from a person aged 18-70 years in good health. Sequenced: peripheral blood mononuclear cells. The gene calls are TRBV20-1 and TRBJ1-1, with 8 bases aligning to TRBD1. CDR3 bases read: TGCAGTGCTAGCGGACAGGGCCAACCATTGAACACTGAA. The encoded protein is CSASGQGQPLNTE. The complete CDR3 protein is CSASGQGQPLNTEAFF.